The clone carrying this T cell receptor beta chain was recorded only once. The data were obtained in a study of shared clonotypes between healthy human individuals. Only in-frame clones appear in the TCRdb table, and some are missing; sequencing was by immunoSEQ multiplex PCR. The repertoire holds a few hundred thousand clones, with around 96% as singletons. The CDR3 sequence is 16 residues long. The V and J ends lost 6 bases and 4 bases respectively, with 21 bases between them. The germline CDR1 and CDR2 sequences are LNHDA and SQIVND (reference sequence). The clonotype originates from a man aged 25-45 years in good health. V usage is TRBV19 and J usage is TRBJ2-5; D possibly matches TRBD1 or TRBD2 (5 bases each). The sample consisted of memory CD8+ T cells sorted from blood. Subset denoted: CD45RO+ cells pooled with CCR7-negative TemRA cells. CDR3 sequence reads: CASSGVGENGTETQYF. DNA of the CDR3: TGTGCCAGTAGCGGCGTCGGGGAAAATGGGACAGAGACCCAGTACTTC.